These 21 T cell receptor beta chains were sequenced from one sample in a study of blood T cell repertoires in COVID-19. Clones were read by immunoSEQ multiplex PCR, and TCRdb kept only the in-frame ones, dropping some. The sample lists fewer than 250,000 clones; around nine tenths were seen once. Sequencing input: peripheral blood. These receptors originate from a middle-aged woman who had recovered from COVID-19.

This sequence joins TRBV5-1 and TRBJ2-5; a weak D match, TRBD2 (6 bases). There are 14 residues in the CDR3. CDR1 and CDR2 from the germline V gene are SGHRS and YFSETQ. With 4 bases removed from V and 3 bases from J, the gap between germline ends came to 13 bases. The CDR3: CASSPGRAEETQYF. The CDR3 nucleotides read TGCGCCAGCAGCCCCGGGAGAGCCGAAGAGACCCAGTACTTC.

The genes are TRBV28 and TRBJ2-2, with TRBD1 matching 8 bases. The CDR3 covers 17 residues. The germline gives CDR1 MDHEN, CDR2 SYDVKM. V dropped 3 bases and J dropped 1; count of bases not matched to a gene: 7. DNA of the CDR3: TGTGCCAGCAGTTTTCCAGTCGGACAGGGGAACACCGGGGAGCTGTTTTTT. As protein: CASSFPVGQGNTGELFF.

The rearrangement uses TRBV7-8 and TRBJ1-2; 7 bases map to TRBD1. The CDR3 is 14 residues long. The germline gives CDR1 SGHVS, CDR2 FQNEAQ. With V trimmed by 5 bases and J by 3 bases, 6 bases remained unmatched. The CDR3 protein is CASSPRQGDYGYTF. The CDR3 DNA is TGTGCCAGCAGCCCCCGACAGGGAGACTATGGCTACACCTTC. The entire variable domain, with the rest obtained from reference TRBV7-8 and TRBJ1-2, is as follows: GAGVSQSPRYKVAKRGQDVALRCDPISGHVSLFWYQQALGQGPEFLTYFQNEAQLDKSGLPSDRFFAERPEGSVSTLKIQRTQQEDSAVYLCASSPRQGDYGYTFGSGTRLTVV.

The genes are TRBV15 and TRBJ2-1; TRBD2 matches 10 bases. The germline V gene encodes CDR1 LNHNV and CDR2 YYDKDF (reference sequence). The CDR3 runs to 15 residues. With V trimmed by 4 bases and J by 8 bases, 8 bases remained unmatched. The CDR3 nucleotides are TGTGCCACCAGCACTTCTAGCGGGAGTTGGTATGAGCAGTTCTTC. Translation: CATSTSSGSWYEQFF.

V is TRBV18 and J is TRBJ1-4, with D perhaps TRBD1 (5 bases). Germline V lookup: CDR1 KGHSH, CDR2 LQKENI. The CDR3 spans 17 residues. V lost 1 base and J 0 bases, leaving 12 bases between the germline ends. CDR3 coding DNA: TGTGCCAGCTCACCACGGTCCAGGGTTGCAACTAATGAAAAACTGTTTTTT. Translating it yields CASSPRSRVATNEKLFF.

The rearrangement uses TRBV6-1 and TRBJ1-5; the D is unclear. The V end was cut by 3 bases, the J end by 1 base, with 4 bases between. The V gene's germline CDR1 is MNHNS and CDR2 SASEGT. The CDR3 spans 13 residues. The CDR3 DNA reads as TGTGCCAGCAGTGAGAGAAGCAATCAGCCCCAGCATTTT. Translation gives CASSERSNQPQHF.

The V and J genes are TRBV6-5 and TRBJ1-2; D may be TRBD1 (5 bases). The CDR3 runs to 16 residues. V was shortened by 1 base and J by 2 bases, with 14 bases between the two germline ends. Germline-derived CDR1 and CDR2 are MNHEY and SVGAGI. The CDR3, as DNA: TGTGCCAGCAGTTACTTGGGGAGGGGCGACAACTATGGCTACACCTTC. Amino acids: CASSYLGRGDNYGYTF.

This sequence joins TRBV19 and TRBJ1-1; TRBD1 might be the D (6 bases). The germline V gene encodes CDR1 LNHDA and CDR2 SQIVND (reference sequence). The ends were cut back, 5 bases at V and 7 bases at J, with 8 bases in the middle. The length of the CDR3 is 11 residues. The CDR3 DNA sequence: TGTGCCAGTAGTCTACAGGGTGAAGCTTTCTTT. Amino acid sequence: CASSLQGEAFF. The full variable domain, rest sourced from reference TRBV19 and TRBJ1-1, is DGGITQSPKYLFRKEGQNVTLSCEQNLNHDAMYWYRQDPGQGLRLIYYSQIVNDFQKGDIAEGYSVSREKKESFPLTVTSAQKNPTAFYLCASSLQGEAFFGQGTRLTVV.

The gene calls are TRBV19 and TRBJ2-1; 7 bases are a match to TRBD2. The V and J ends lost 5 bases and 2 bases, in that order; junction bases with no gene match: 3. This CDR3 has 14 amino acids. From germline, CDR1 is LNHDA and CDR2 SQIVND (reference sequence). This chain's CDR3 is CASSYAGAYNEQFF. Here the CDR3 DNA reads TGTGCCAGTAGTTACGCGGGAGCCTACAATGAGCAGTTCTTC.

The chain links TRBV3-1 (or the pseudogene TRBV3-2) to TRBJ2-5; perhaps TRBD2 as D (6 bases). CDR1 and CDR2 (germline): LGHDT, YNNKEL (reference sequence). Trimming left V 4 bases short and J 3 bases short, with 18 bases between. CDR3 size: 16 residues. CDR3 DNA: TGTGCCAGCAGCCTCTATGGACCCGGGGGAGAAGAGACCCAGTACTTC. The encoded protein is CASSLYGPGGEETQYF.

The J gene is TRBJ2-5, the V gene TRBV3-1 (or the pseudogene TRBV3-2); D is possibly TRBD1 (5 bases). The CDR3 totals 14 residues. Germline V lookup: CDR1 LGHDT, CDR2 YNNKEL (reference sequence). V lost 0 bases, J lost 7 bases, and 12 bases lay in between. CDR3 bases: TGTGCCAGCAGCCAAGATCGCAGGGCCGGGACCCAGTACTTC. This translates into CASSQDRRAGTQYF.

The chain recombines TRBV7-2 with TRBJ2-3; D is unclear. V lost 4 bases and J lost 2, with 10 bases in between. CDR3 length equals 14 residues. Germline CDR1 and CDR2: SGHTA and FQGNSA. The CDR3 reads CASSSQPNTDTQYF. For the CDR3, the DNA is TGTGCCAGCAGCTCCCAACCTAACACAGATACGCAGTATTTT. Using reference TRBV7-2 and TRBJ2-3 for the parts outside the CDR3, the full variable domain is GAGVSQSPSNKVTEKGKDVELRCDPISGHTALYWYRQSLGQGLEFLIYFQGNSAPDKSGLPSDRFSAERTGGSVSTLTIQRTQQEDSAVYLCASSSQPNTDTQYFGPGTRLTVL.

The genes are TRBV7-3 and TRBJ2-2; the match to TRBD2 covers 11 bases. The V gene's germline CDR1 is SGHTA and CDR2 FQGTGA. The CDR3 consists of 16 residues. J lost 6 bases, V lost 4 bases, and 7 bases had no gene match. CDR3 DNA: TGTGCCAGCAGCTCCCTAGCGGGAGGCCCGCCCGGGGAGCTGTTTTTT. This translates into CASSSLAGGPPGELFF.

About this clone: At one of its ends the junction is not consistent with the germline gene, which may arise from a read error. The V call is TRBV19, the J call TRBJ1-2; TRBD1 matches 7 bases. CDR3 length: 14 amino acids. CDR1 and CDR2 from the germline V gene are LNHDA and SQIVND (reference sequence). The CDR3 reads CASSLDREDYGYTF. Here the CDR3 DNA reads TGTGCCAGTAGTTTAGACAGGGAAGACTATGGCTACACCTTC.

This chain uses TRBV30 with TRBJ2-4, with a possible D match to TRBD2 (6 bases). V lost 1 base and J 12 bases, leaving 13 bases between the germline ends. Germline values: CDR1 GTSNPN, CDR2 SVGIG (reference sequence). The CDR3 has 12 residues. The CDR3 reads CAWSDLLASQYF. CDR3 DNA: TGTGCCTGGAGTGACCTACTAGCAAGTCAGTACTTC.

The chain has TRBV7-9 and TRBJ2-5; 10 bases are a match to TRBD2. Per the germline V gene, CDR1 is SEHNR and CDR2 is FQNEAQ (reference sequence). J lost 9 bases, V lost 3 bases, and 16 bases had no gene match. This CDR3 has 17 amino acids. The CDR3 spells CASSFSLAGQPAGSQYF. The DNA for the CDR3 is TGTGCCAGCAGCTTTTCACTAGCGGGACAGCCGGCCGGGTCCCAGTACTTC.

This sequence joins TRBV18 and TRBJ1-5; TRBD1 agrees at 7 bases. Trimming cost V 5 bases and J 4 bases; bases outside gene matches: 5. The CDR3 runs 14 residues. Germline CDR1 is KGHSH and CDR2 is LQKENI. The CDR3 DNA reads as TGTGCCAGCTCATTCCGACAGGGAAATCAGCCCCAGCATTTT. Protein: CASSFRQGNQPQHF. Based on the CDR3 plus reference TRBV18 and TRBJ1-5, the full variable domain is NAGVMQNPRHLVRRRGQEARLRCSPMKGHSHVYWYRQLPEEGLKFMVYLQKENIIDESGMPKERFSAEFPKEGPSILRIQQVVRGDSAAYFCASSFRQGNQPQHFGDGTRLSIL.

The V gene is TRBV18, the J gene TRBJ1-2; TRBD1 aligns across 10 bases. Germline trimming cut 3 bases from V and 7 bases from J; bases unmatched to any gene: 8. CDR3 length: 15 residues. The V gene's germline CDR1 is KGHSH and CDR2 LQKENI. CDR3 residues: CASSPTGQGESGYTF. CDR3 coding DNA: TGTGCCAGCTCACCGACCGGACAGGGGGAGTCTGGCTACACCTTC. The whole variable domain, remainder taken from reference TRBV18 and TRBJ1-2, is NAGVMQNPRHLVRRRGQEARLRCSPMKGHSHVYWYRQLPEEGLKFMVYLQKENIIDESGMPKERFSAEFPKEGPSILRIQQVVRGDSAAYFCASSPTGQGESGYTFGSGTRLTVV.

The chain recombines TRBV18 with TRBJ2-7; 14 positions match TRBD2. Germline trimming cut 6 bases from V and 6 bases from J; bases unmatched to any gene: 4. Germline V CDR1 and CDR2: KGHSH, LQKENI. The CDR3 totals 14 residues. In nucleotides, the CDR3 is TGTGCCAGCTCGGAGGGACTAGCGGGAGCCGAGCAGTACTTC. Its protein product is CASSEGLAGAEQYF.

The rearrangement joins TRBV4-2 to TRBJ1-1, with D perhaps matching TRBD1 (6 bases). The CDR3 extends over 14 amino acids. Germline CDR1 and CDR2: LGHNA and YNFKEQ. Deletions cut 4 bases from V and 6 bases from J, with 15 bases between. CDR3 region: CASSPQVGTPEAFF. CDR3 bases: TGTGCCAGCAGCCCCCAAGTTGGGACACCTGAAGCTTTCTTT.

In DNA form, the CDR3 reads TGTGCCTGGAACACCGGGACTAGCGGGACCGGGGAGCTGTTTTTT. Protein sequence: CAWNTGTSGTGELFF. The V and J genes are TRBV30 and TRBJ2-2; 12 nucleotides align to TRBD2. Germline lookup yields CDR1 GTSNPN and CDR2 SVGIG (reference sequence). The CDR3 has 15 residues. The V and J ends lost 4 bases and 5 bases, in that order; junction bases with no gene match: 5.